The 12 T cell receptor beta chains in this list originate from one sample, sequenced in a study of immune evolution from preneoplasia to lung adenocarcinoma. Here immunoSEQ multiplex PCR was the method, and the copy in TCRdb shows in-frame clones only, minus some. The data show about 4,600 clones, about 80% seen once. The material sequenced was FFPE normal lung tissue adjacent to the tumor. The receptors shown here come from a person aged 45-69 years with lung adenocarcinoma.

CDR3 nucleotides: TGTGCCACCAGGCAGGGTCTAGCGACCTACGAGCAGTACTTC. Its translation: CATRQGLATYEQYF. J is TRBJ2-7 and V is TRBV15; TRBD2 is a possible D gene (6 bases). Germline V gene sequence: CDR1 LNHNV, CDR2 YYDKDF (reference sequence). This CDR3 contains 14 residues. Trimming took 6 bases from V and 2 from J, leaving 14 bases between them. Full variable domain (missing parts from reference TRBV15 and TRBJ2-7): DAMVIQNPRYQVTQFGKPVTLSCSQTLNHNVMYWYQQKSSQAPKLLFHYYDKDFNNEADTPDNFQSRRPNTSFCFLDIRSPGLGDTAMYLCATRQGLATYEQYFGPGTRLTVT.

V is TRBV4-2 and J is TRBJ2-3; TRBD2 agrees at 9 bases. The CDR3 runs to 14 residues. The germline CDR1 and CDR2 sequences are LGHNA and YNFKEQ. V was clipped by 8 bases and J by 4 bases; unmatched bases: 7. CDR3 in amino acids: CASSSSGGSDTQYF. CDR3 nucleotides: TGTGCCAGCTCGAGTAGCGGGGGTTCAGATACGCAGTATTTT.

The rearrangement links TRBV7-2 to TRBJ2-7; no clear D gene. V shed 3 bases and J shed 3 bases, with 9 bases lying between them. In germline, CDR1 is SGHTA, CDR2 FQGNSA. This CDR3 region has 13 residues. This CDR3 is CASSFKVYYEQYF. Written as DNA, the CDR3 is TGTGCCAGCAGCTTCAAGGTATACTACGAGCAGTACTTC.

The V and J genes are TRBV7-2 and TRBJ1-1; TRBD1 is a possible D gene (5 bases). The CDR3 totals 15 residues. V was shortened by 5 bases and J by 3 bases, with 16 bases between the two germline ends. The germline gives CDR1 SGHTA, CDR2 FQGNSA. CDR3 bases: TGTGCCAGCAGCCCCAGCTGGGGCCCCCACACTGAAGCTTTCTTT. Amino acid sequence: CASSPSWGPHTEAFF.

The V call is TRBV5-4, the J call TRBJ2-1; 9 bases are a match to TRBD2. Germline-derived CDR1 and CDR2 are SGHNT and YYREEE (reference sequence). The CDR3 spans 16 residues. Unmatched junction bases numbered 11, after V lost 0 bases and J lost 10 bases. The CDR3 region has the DNA TGTGCCAGCAGCTTGGTAGGGGGCACAGCGGGAGGCGAGCAGTTCTTC. Its translation is CASSLVGGTAGGEQFF.

The gene calls are TRBV25-1 and TRBJ1-6; TRBD1 is a possible D gene (5 bases). CDR1 and CDR2 (germline): MGHDK, SYGVNS. V was trimmed by 3 bases and J by 10 bases, leaving 13 bases between them. This CDR3 is 14 amino acids long. The CDR3 protein is CASSDPGRGSPLHF. In DNA, the CDR3 is TGTGCCAGCAGTGACCCCGGGAGGGGATCACCCCTCCACTTT.

The chain uses TRBV2 and TRBJ2-3, with 10 bases that match TRBD2. CDR3 length equals 15 residues. V gave up 8 bases and J gave up 4 bases; unmatched junction bases: 9. Germline CDR1 reads SNHLY; CDR2 reads FYNNEI. The CDR3 DNA is TGTGCCAGCGTATTAGCGGGGGGCCAGGCAGATACGCAGTATTTT. Protein product: CASVLAGGQADTQYF.

This clone was seen a single time. The CDR3 sequence: CASSPDQTGELFF. CDR3 in DNA: TGTGCCAGCAGCCCGGATCAGACCGGGGAGCTGTTTTTT. The rearrangement links TRBV11-2 to TRBJ2-2; D not certain. Germline V gives CDR1 SGHAT, CDR2 FQNNGV. The V end lost 5 bases, the J end lost 5 bases, and 9 bases lay between the germline ends. This CDR3 has 13 residues. Based on the CDR3 plus reference TRBV11-2 and TRBJ2-2, the full variable domain is EAGVAQSPRYKIIEKRQSVAFWCNPISGHATLYWYQQILGQGPKLLIQFQNNGVVDDSQLPKDRFSAERLKGVDSTLKIQPAKLEDSAVYLCASSPDQTGELFFGEGSRLTVL.

In its sample, this clone was seen once. The rearrangement uses TRBV2 and TRBJ1-1; D not certain. Trimming cost V 2 bases and J 2 bases, with 12 bases left between them. Germline V lookup: CDR1 SNHLY, CDR2 FYNNEI. This CDR3 has 15 amino acids. The CDR3 is CASSENEDGNTEAFF. Written as DNA, the CDR3 is TGTGCCAGCAGTGAAAATGAGGACGGAAACACTGAAGCTTTCTTT.

This clone was seen a few times. CDR3 sequence: CASRVGTGGYNEQFF. CDR3 in DNA: TGTGCCAGCAGGGTAGGGACAGGGGGCTACAATGAGCAGTTCTTC. V is TRBV27 and J is TRBJ2-1; 11 nucleotides line up with TRBD1. J gave up 3 bases and V 6 bases, and 4 bases lay outside the gene matches. CDR3 length: 15 residues. Germline V gene sequence: CDR1 MNHEY, CDR2 SMNVEV (reference sequence).

About this clone: It is unclear where the CDR3 begins or ends on the DNA, so no DNA is shown, and the CDR3 is as TCRdb lists it. The rearrangement joins TRBV28 to TRBJ2-7; the DNA was not used to check the table's D call, TRBD1. The V gene's germline CDR1 is MDHEN and CDR2 SYDVKM. With termini counted, the CDR3 has 14 amino acids. This CDR3 is CASSWGQGAAGWVF.

In DNA, the CDR3 is TGTGCCAGCAGCTCACATAGCGGGAGCTCCTACGAGCAGTACTTC. Residues: CASSSHSGSSYEQYF. The J gene is TRBJ2-7, the V gene TRBV7-2, with TRBD2 matching 9 bases. Trimming cost V 4 bases and J 0 bases; bases outside gene matches: 4. Germline CDR1 reads SGHTA; CDR2 reads FQGNSA. CDR3 length equals 15 residues. The whole variable domain, remainder taken from reference TRBV7-2 and TRBJ2-7, is GAGVSQSPSNKVTEKGKDVELRCDPISGHTALYWYRQSLGQGLEFLIYFQGNSAPDKSGLPSDRFSAERTGGSVSTLTIQRTQQEDSAVYLCASSSHSGSSYEQYFGPGTRLTVT.